One sample yielded the 3 T cell receptor beta chains listed below, sequenced in a study of blood T cell repertoires in COVID-19. Assay used: immunoSEQ multiplex PCR; TCRdb lists only in-frame clones, some missing. The table lists about 160,000 clones, around 84% of them singletons. Specimen: PBMCs or T cells enriched from blood (not recorded which). The receptor source for this set is a man aged 50 to 60 who had recovered from COVID-19.

The rearrangement joins TRBV12-3 or TRBV12-4 to TRBJ1-3; no clear D gene. The CDR3 has 12 amino acids. Trimming took off 6 bases at V and 4 bases at J, with 7 bases between the two ends. The CDR3 here is CASRGGGNTIYF. CDR3 nucleotide sequence: TGTGCCAGCAGAGGAGGAGGAAACACCATATATTTT.

This clone was detected only once. This chain connects TRBV6-6 to TRBJ1-2; maybe TRBD1 (5 bases). CDR1 MNHNY and CDR2 SVGAGI come from the germline V gene (reference sequence). There are 17 residues in the CDR3. Between the trimmed V and J ends, which lost 5 bases and 0 bases, there was a span of 19 bases. The CDR3 here is CASSPRGLGPPNYGYTF. CDR3 nucleotides: TGTGCCAGCAGTCCGAGGGGACTCGGGCCTCCTAACTATGGCTACACCTTC.

V is TRBV4-1 and J is TRBJ1-2; D gene ambiguous. V lost 4 bases, J lost 4 bases, and 13 bases lay in between. Germline lookup yields CDR1 MGHRA and CDR2 YSYEKL. This CDR3 has 14 residues. The CDR3 DNA reads TGCGCCAGCAGCCCAGCCGGGAACAGCTATGGCTACACCTTC. Its protein product is CASSPAGNSYGYTF.